The clone carrying this TCR beta chain was observed many times. These data are taken from a study of Graves' ophthalmopathy and Graves' hyperthyroidism. The CDR3 sequence is 13 residues long. Germline values: CDR1 SQVTM, CDR2 ANQGSEA. The V and J ends lost 4 bases and 8 bases respectively, with 17 bases between them. RNA served as the template for amplifying TCR beta CDR3 regions. First-round RT-PCR relied on HTBI primers, and a second-round multiplex PCR came next. MiXCR was run by TCRdb on the multiplex PCR reads, yielding one entry per CDR3 protein. The sample contains about 640,000 distinct CDR3 sequences, about two fifths of which appear only once.

Material: peripheral blood. V and J are TRBV29-1 and TRBJ1-1; D is ambiguous. The sequence derives from an adult man with Graves' ophthalmopathy. Here the CDR3 DNA reads TGCAGCGTTGTCCTGCCGACGGAACTGGAAGCTTTCTTT. Encoded protein: CSVVLPTELEAFF.